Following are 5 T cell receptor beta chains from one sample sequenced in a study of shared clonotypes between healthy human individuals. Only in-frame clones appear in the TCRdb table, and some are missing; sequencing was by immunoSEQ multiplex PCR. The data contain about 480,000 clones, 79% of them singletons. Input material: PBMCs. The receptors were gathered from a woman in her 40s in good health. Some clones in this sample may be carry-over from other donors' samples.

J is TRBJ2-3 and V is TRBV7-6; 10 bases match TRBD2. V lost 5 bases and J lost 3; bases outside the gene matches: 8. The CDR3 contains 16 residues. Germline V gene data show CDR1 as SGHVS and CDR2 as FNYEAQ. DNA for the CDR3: TGTGCCAGCAGCCCGGGACTAGCGCGAGGAACAGATACGCAGTATTTT. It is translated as CASSPGLARGTDTQYF.

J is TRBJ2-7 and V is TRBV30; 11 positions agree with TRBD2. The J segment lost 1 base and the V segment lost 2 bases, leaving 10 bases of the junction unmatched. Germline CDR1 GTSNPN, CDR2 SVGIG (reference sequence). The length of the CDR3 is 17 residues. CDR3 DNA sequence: TGTGCCTGGAGTCTGATGGTAACTAGCGGGAGATCCTACGAGCAGTACTTC. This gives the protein CAWSLMVTSGRSYEQYF.

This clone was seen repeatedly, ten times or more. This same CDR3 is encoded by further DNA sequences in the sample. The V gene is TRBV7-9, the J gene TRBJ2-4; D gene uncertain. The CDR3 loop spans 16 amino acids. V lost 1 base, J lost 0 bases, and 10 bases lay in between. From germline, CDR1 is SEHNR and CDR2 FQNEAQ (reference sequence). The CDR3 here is CASSLGAGLAKNIQYF. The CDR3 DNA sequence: TGTGCCAGCAGCTTAGGGGCAGGTCTAGCCAAAAACATTCAGTACTTC.

CDR3 sequence reads: CASSQGRGIGETQYF. The DNA for the CDR3 is TGTGCCAGCAGTCAGGGCAGGGGAATAGGAGAGACCCAGTACTTC. The rearrangement uses TRBV2 and TRBJ2-5, with a weak D call TRBD1 (6 bases). V was trimmed by 5 bases and J by 4 bases, leaving 17 bases between them. Germline-derived CDR1 and CDR2 are SNHLY and FYNNEI. The CDR3 sequence is 15 residues long.

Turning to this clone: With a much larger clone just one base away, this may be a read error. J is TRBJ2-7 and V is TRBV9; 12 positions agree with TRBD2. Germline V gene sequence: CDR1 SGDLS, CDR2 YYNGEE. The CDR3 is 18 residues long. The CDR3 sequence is CASSVAPYGLAGTYKQYF. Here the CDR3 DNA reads TGTGCCAGCAGCGTAGCCCCCTATGGACTAGCGGGAACCTACAAGCAGTACTTC. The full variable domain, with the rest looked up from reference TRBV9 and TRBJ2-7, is DSGVTQTPKHLITATGQRVTLRCSPRSGDLSVYWYQQSLDQGLQFLIQYYNGEERAKGNILERFSAQQFPDLHSELNLSSLELGDSALYFCASSVAPYGLAGTYKQYFGPGTRLTVT.